These 20 T cell receptor beta chains were sequenced from one sample in a study of beta chain features in type 1 diabetes. The whole isolated RNA underwent reverse transcription, so sequencing captured expressed TCRB transcripts. Profiling relied on immunoSEQ multiplex PCR, and the TCRdb table lists in-frame clones only, not all of them. The sample gives some 220,000 clones, approximately 11% of which show up once; 1% to 1.5% is in the top ten. Sequenced sample: central memory CD4+ T cells from blood. These receptors came from a man aged 18 to 30 in good health.

This clone was counted ten times or more. This chain links TRBV27 with TRBJ1-1; 7 bases line up with TRBD1. Germline CDR1 MNHEY, CDR2 SMNVEV (reference sequence). This CDR3 spans 18 amino acids. After removal of 4 bases from V and 4 bases from J, the junction contained 18 bases not matched to a gene. Written as DNA, the CDR3 is TGTGCCAGCAGTTCCACCAAGTCGGGACAGATTAAGGGCACTGAAGCTTTCTTT. Translation: CASSSTKSGQIKGTEAFF.

The genes are TRBV19 and TRBJ1-1, with TRBD1 matching over 9 bases. With V trimmed by 6 bases and J by 5 bases, 16 bases remained unmatched. This CDR3 is 17 amino acids long. Germline lookup yields CDR1 LNHDA and CDR2 SQIVND (reference sequence). CDR3 bases: TGTGCCAGTAGCCGTCTCCCGGGACAGGGCCAGGGAACTGAAGCTTTCTTT. It yields the protein CASSRLPGQGQGTEAFF.

The chain couples TRBV29-1 to TRBJ1-1; 10 nucleotides line up with TRBD1. CDR1 SQVTM and CDR2 ANQGSEA come from the germline V gene. The V segment lost 2 bases and the J segment 8 bases; nucleotides outside the gene matches: 5. The CDR3 has 13 residues. The chain's CDR3 is CSVERDRGWEAFF. As DNA, the CDR3 is TGCAGCGTTGAACGGGACAGGGGCTGGGAAGCTTTCTTT.

This clone was found many times. The J gene is TRBJ2-3, the V gene TRBV6-1; 7 bases agree with TRBD2. CDR1 and CDR2 from the germline V gene are MNHNS and SASEGT. The ends lost 5 bases at V and 0 bases at J; junction bases unmatched: 2. The CDR3 contains 14 residues. The CDR3 is CASSWRGSTDTQYF. The CDR3 region has the DNA TGTGCCAGCAGTTGGCGGGGGAGCACAGATACGCAGTATTTT.

Regarding this clone: A much larger clone differs by one base, so this may be a read error. This chain uses TRBV18 with TRBJ2-1; D tentatively fits TRBD1 or TRBD2 (5 bases each). CDR3 length: 13 residues. Germline values: CDR1 KGHSH, CDR2 LQKENI. The CDR3 loop reads CASAPAWGTEQFF. CDR3 nucleotides: TGTGCCAGCGCACCAGCGTGGGGGACGGAGCAGTTCTTC.

This clone was counted between two and nine times. V gene TRBV9 combines with J gene TRBJ2-7; D not resolved. Germline V CDR1 and CDR2: SGDLS, YYNGEE. The CDR3 has 13 amino acids. V was shortened by 3 bases and J by 2 bases, with 9 bases between the two germline ends. The CDR3 DNA is TGTGCCAGCAGCGGGACCGAAACCTACGAGCAGTACTTC. As protein: CASSGTETYEQYF.

This clone appeared a few times. This sequence joins TRBV9 and TRBJ2-1, with D tentatively TRBD1 (6 bases). This CDR3 spans 15 amino acids. The ends were cut back, 5 bases at V and 0 bases at J, with 12 bases in the middle. The germline gives CDR1 SGDLS, CDR2 YYNGEE. The CDR3 loop reads CASSSQGSSYNEQFF. CDR3 DNA: TGTGCCAGCAGTAGCCAGGGGAGCTCCTACAATGAGCAGTTCTTC.

This chain links TRBV30 with TRBJ2-7; 7 positions agree with TRBD2. Germline trimming cut 2 bases from V and 4 bases from J; bases unmatched to any gene: 5. Germline assignment: CDR1 GTSNPN and CDR2 SVGIG (reference sequence). The CDR3 totals 13 residues. The CDR3 loop is CAWSRGELYEQYF. The CDR3 DNA follows: TGTGCCTGGAGTCGGGGGGAACTGTACGAGCAGTACTTC.

This clone was seen a handful of times. The chain couples TRBV6-5 to TRBJ1-1; D gene ambiguous. The CDR3 has 14 residues. Trimming removed 2 bases at V and 3 bases at J, with 10 bases between. Looked up from germline, CDR1 is MNHEY and CDR2 is SVGAGI. Written as DNA, the CDR3 is TGTGCCAGCAGTTACGTGCTCGGGGACACTGAAGCTTTCTTT. Protein: CASSYVLGDTEAFF.

A few counts support this clone. This chain uses TRBV27 with TRBJ2-1; 7 bases agree with TRBD1. The CDR3 is made up of 16 amino acids. The ends lost 2 bases at V and 3 bases at J; junction bases unmatched: 7. CDR1 and CDR2 from the germline V gene are MNHEY and SMNVEV (reference sequence). The CDR3 loop reads CASSLEGQVRYNEQFF. CDR3 sequence (DNA): TGTGCCAGCAGTTTAGAAGGACAGGTCCGCTACAATGAGCAGTTCTTC.

V and J are TRBV7-9 and TRBJ2-7, with 9 nucleotides matching TRBD2. J was trimmed by 6 bases and V by 3 bases; bases with no gene match: 12. This CDR3 spans 16 amino acids. Germline CDR1 is SEHNR and CDR2 is FQNEAQ (reference sequence). The CDR3 sequence is CASSLSLAGVYGEQYF. The CDR3 bases are TGTGCCAGCAGCTTGTCTTTAGCGGGAGTCTATGGCGAGCAGTACTTC.

The chain couples TRBV19 to TRBJ2-3; D uncertain. Germline V CDR1 and CDR2: LNHDA, SQIVND (reference sequence). The CDR3 covers 16 residues. V lost 5 bases and J 0 bases, leaving 15 bases between the germline ends. CDR3 amino acids: CASSSRQTTSTDTQYF. In DNA, the CDR3 is TGTGCCAGTAGTTCCCGCCAGACAACTAGCACAGATACGCAGTATTTT. The variable domain in full, completed from reference TRBV19 and TRBJ2-3, reads DGGITQSPKYLFRKEGQNVTLSCEQNLNHDAMYWYRQDPGQGLRLIYYSQIVNDFQKGDIAEGYSVSREKKESFPLTVTSAQKNPTAFYLCASSSRQTTSTDTQYFGPGTRLTVL.

V usage is TRBV30 and J usage is TRBJ2-5, with 14 bases matching TRBD2. CDR3 length equals 17 residues. Germline loops: CDR1 GTSNPN, CDR2 SVGIG (reference sequence). Losses at the gene ends were 3 bases for V and 4 bases for J; bases not matched to a gene: 10. The CDR3 reads CAWRGGLAGEGGETQYF. The CDR3 nucleotides read TGTGCCTGGAGGGGGGGACTAGCGGGAGAGGGTGGAGAGACCCAGTACTTC.

This clone showed up just a few times. The chain carries TRBV19 and TRBJ2-5, with 8 positions matching TRBD1. This CDR3 spans 14 amino acids. Trimming cost V 7 bases and J 5 bases; bases outside gene matches: 9. CDR1 and CDR2 from the germline V gene are LNHDA and SQIVND (reference sequence). The CDR3 DNA reads TGTGCCAGTACCCGGACAGGGACCTTGGAGACCCAGTACTTC. Protein: CASTRTGTLETQYF.

With regard to this clone: The same CDR3 can be traced to other DNA sequences in this sample. The chain employs TRBV7-2 and TRBJ2-3; D not certain. The CDR3 is made up of 12 amino acids. Trimming took off 2 bases at V and 4 bases at J, with 4 bases between the two ends. Germline CDR1 and CDR2: SGHTA and FQGNSA. The CDR3 DNA reads TGTGCCAGCAGCTTATGGGCAGATACGCAGTATTTT. It specifies CASSLWADTQYF.

V is TRBV10-3 and J is TRBJ1-5; D remains ambiguous. Germline V gene sequence: CDR1 ENHRY, CDR2 SYGVKD. Trimming removed 1 base from V and 0 bases from J, with 7 bases in between. This CDR3 region has 15 residues. CDR3 residues: CAISEWKGSNQPQHF. CDR3 bases: TGTGCCATCAGTGAGTGGAAGGGTAGCAATCAGCCCCAGCATTTT.

This clone was detected a few times. Given a much more abundant clone one base away, this may be a read error. The same CDR3 can be traced to other DNA sequences in this sample. This chain connects TRBV7-9 to TRBJ2-1; D gene unclear. The CDR3 extends over 12 amino acids. Germline V lookup: CDR1 SEHNR, CDR2 FQNEAQ (reference sequence). The V end lost 1 base, the J end lost 4 bases, and 2 bases lay between the germline ends. Written as DNA, the CDR3 is TGTGCCAGCAGCTTAGGATACAATGAGCAGTTCTTC. This encodes CASSLGYNEQFF.

V and J are TRBV5-6 and TRBJ2-7; 7 positions agree with TRBD1. Looked up from germline, CDR1 is SGHDT and CDR2 is YYEEEE. With 0 bases clipped from V and 6 bases from J, the junction kept 6 bases outside the gene matches. The CDR3 runs to 14 residues. In DNA form, the CDR3 reads TGTGCCAGCAGCTTGGACAGGGGAACCGGCGAGCAGTACTTC. Translating gives CASSLDRGTGEQYF.

This clone was seen only a few times. The CDR3 region is CASSSGTSGHVGELFF. In DNA form, the CDR3 reads TGCGCCAGCAGCTCCGGGACTAGCGGACACGTGGGGGAGCTGTTTTTT. The chain recombines TRBV5-1 with TRBJ2-2; TRBD2 matches 11 bases. CDR1 SGHRS and CDR2 YFSETQ come from the germline V gene. This CDR3 has 16 residues. J lost 8 bases, V lost 3 bases, and 9 bases had no gene match. The whole variable domain, remainder taken from reference TRBV5-1 and TRBJ2-2, is KAGVTQTPRYLIKTRGQQVTLSCSPISGHRSVSWYQQTPGQGLQFLFEYFSETQRNKGNFPGRFSGRQFSNSRSEMNVSTLELGDSALYLCASSSGTSGHVGELFFGEGSRLTVL.

This clone was detected ten times or more. This sample also contains other DNA sequences that code for the same CDR3. CDR3: CASSVDWGANEQFF. The CDR3 DNA reads as TGTGCCAGCAGCGTCGATTGGGGGGCGAATGAGCAGTTCTTC. The V call is TRBV9, the J call TRBJ2-1, with D possibly being TRBD1 or TRBD2 (6 bases each). This CDR3 contains 14 residues. Germline CDR1 reads SGDLS; CDR2 reads YYNGEE. V lost 2 bases and J 7 bases, leaving 13 bases between the germline ends.